Following are 19 T cell receptor beta chains from one sample sequenced in a study of T cell repertoires in cytomegalovirus infection. Each CDR3 protein is one row after TCRdb ran MiXCR on the reads. The data show fewer than 1,000,000 distinct CDR3 sequences, 31% seen once. The antigens for these receptors are not known. Sequences were derived from cultured CD8+ T cells from PBMCs, sampled from culture after CMV antigen stimulation. All receptors come from a human donor in good health (CMV status not recorded). Some clones in this sample may be carry-over from other donors' samples.

As DNA, the CDR3 is TGCGCCAGCAGCCTGAAGACTAGCGGGGAAAATGAGCAGTTCTTC. Its protein product is CASSLKTSGENEQFF. The chain couples TRBV4-1 to TRBJ2-1, with TRBD2 identical over 11 bases. This CDR3 has 15 residues. Germline loops: CDR1 MGHRA, CDR2 YSYEKL. The trim removed 4 bases at V and 7 bases at J, leaving 6 bases unmatched.

Points on this clonotype: Mismatch with germline at one junction end may stem from a read error. CDR3 bases: TGTGCCACCAGGACTAGCGGGGGCTCCTACGAGCAGTACTTC. It encodes CATRTSGGSYEQYF. This chain connects TRBV4-1 to TRBJ2-7, with 13 bases matching TRBD2. Germline-derived CDR1 and CDR2 are MGHRA and YSYEKL. The CDR3 spans 14 residues.

V gene TRBV27 combines with J gene TRBJ1-2; D remains unclear. Germline lookup yields CDR1 MNHEY and CDR2 SMNVEV (reference sequence). Trimming left V 2 bases short and J 4 bases short, with 8 bases between. This CDR3 comprises 13 residues. CDR3 in amino acids: CASSLGHPYGYTF. The DNA for the CDR3 is TGTGCCAGCAGTTTAGGGCACCCCTATGGCTACACCTTC.

This sequence joins TRBV20-1 and TRBJ2-2; D possibly corresponds to TRBD1 (6 bases). The germline V and J ends were trimmed by 6 bases and 4 bases, with 9 bases remaining between them. The CDR3 extends over 12 amino acids. Per the germline V gene, CDR1 is DFQATT and CDR2 is SNEGSKA (reference sequence). The DNA of the CDR3 is TGCAGTGCCCCACAGGGCACCGGGGAGCTGTTTTTT. Translated, it gives CSAPQGTGELFF.

The CDR3 is CASSQVRVAGRPDEQFF. The CDR3, as DNA: TGTGCCAGCAGCCAAGTGCGAGTTGCGGGTCGGCCCGATGAGCAGTTCTTC. The chain links TRBV3-1 to TRBJ2-1, with a possible D match to TRBD2 (5 bases). The CDR3 is 17 residues long. The V and J ends lost 1 base and 8 bases respectively, with 21 bases between them. Germline-derived CDR1 and CDR2 are LGHDT and YNNKEL (reference sequence).

The CDR3 region is CASSLVRVDSDYEQFF. For the CDR3, the DNA is TGTGCCAGCAGCTTAGTACGTGTAGATAGCGACTATGAGCAGTTCTTC. This chain connects TRBV7-9 to TRBJ2-1, with D possibly TRBD2 on 5 matching bases. This CDR3 has 16 residues. V shed 1 base and J shed 8 bases, with 18 bases lying between them. Per germline, CDR1 SEHNR and CDR2 FQNEAQ (reference sequence).

This clonotype was found a few times. The chain joins TRBV6-1 to TRBJ2-7, with D perhaps assigned TRBD1 or TRBD2 (5 bases each). Germline CDR1 MNHNS, CDR2 SASEGT. Trimming shortened V by 9 bases and J by 7 bases, and 25 bases separated the two germline ends. There are 15 residues in the CDR3. The CDR3 DNA sequence: TGTGCCAGTACTATCAAGGGACCCTTCTTAAGAGAGCAGTACTTC. Encoded protein: CASTIKGPFLREQYF.

Here the CDR3 DNA reads TGTGCCAGCAGCTTGGAGCTTTCAAACACCGGGGAGCTGTTTTTT. Translation gives CASSLELSNTGELFF. V and J are TRBV5-6 and TRBJ2-2; no firm D call. The V and J ends lost 0 bases and 2 bases respectively, with 8 bases between them. The germline CDR1 and CDR2 sequences are SGHDT and YYEEEE. This CDR3 region has 15 residues. Looking up the rest from reference TRBV5-6 and TRBJ2-2 gives the full variable domain: DAGVTQSPTHLIKTRGQQVTLRCSPKSGHDTVSWYQQALGQGPQFIFQYYEEEERQRGNFPDRFSGHQFPNYSSELNVNALLLGDSALYLCASSLELSNTGELFFGEGSRLTVL.

V and J are TRBV29-1 and TRBJ2-1; D possibly corresponds to TRBD2 (5 bases). The CDR3 runs 14 residues. CDR1 and CDR2 from the germline V gene are SQVTM and ANQGSEA. V was trimmed by 2 bases and J by 7 bases, leaving 15 bases between them. The CDR3: CSVELGRSPNEQFF. In nucleotides, the CDR3 is TGCAGCGTTGAACTTGGGAGATCGCCGAATGAGCAGTTCTTC.

This clonotype was seen ten or more times. The V and J genes are TRBV28 and TRBJ2-5; no firm D call. V lost 3 bases and J lost 0, with 8 bases in between. This CDR3 comprises 14 residues. CDR1 and CDR2 (germline): MDHEN, SYDVKM. The CDR3 DNA follows: TGTGCCAGCAGTTTTAGTGGGTACCAAGAGACCCAGTACTTC. It codes for CASSFSGYQETQYF.

The rearrangement uses TRBV12-5 and TRBJ2-3, with 8 bases matching TRBD2. The CDR3 runs 17 residues. V was pared by 3 bases and J by 0 bases, with 8 bases of the junction left unmatched. The germline V gene has CDR1 LGHNT and CDR2 FRNRAP. Here the CDR3 reads CASGFTTGGLSTDTQYF. CDR3 nucleotides: TGTGCTAGTGGTTTTACAACGGGGGGGCTCAGCACAGATACGCAGTATTTT.

The CDR3, as DNA: TGTGCCAGCAGCTTAGTCGGTTTTTCCGAGCAGTACGTC. Residues: CASSLVGFSEQYV. This chain uses TRBV7-2 with TRBJ2-7; no reliable D call. The CDR3 has 13 residues. The V end was cut by 1 base, the J end by 6 bases, with 10 bases between. Germline V gene sequence: CDR1 SGHTA, CDR2 FQGNSA.

The DNA for the CDR3 is TGCGCCAGCAGCCACCCACTAGCGGGGGTGTACAATGAGCAGTTCTTC. Protein sequence: CASSHPLAGVYNEQFF. The rearrangement links TRBV4-1 to TRBJ2-1; 11 nucleotides match TRBD2. V was pared by 3 bases and J by 4 bases, with 5 bases of the junction left unmatched. The CDR3 runs 16 residues. Germline CDR1 reads MGHRA; CDR2 reads YSYEKL.

This rearrangement joins TRBV5-4 to TRBJ2-3; TRBD2 is a possible D gene (6 bases). V lost 2 bases and J 0 bases, leaving 13 bases between the germline ends. CDR3 length: 16 residues. Germline-derived CDR1 and CDR2 are SGHNT and YYREEE (reference sequence). CDR3 in amino acids: CASSFSAGPSTDTQYF. CDR3 in DNA: TGTGCCAGCAGCTTCTCGGCGGGGCCTAGCACAGATACGCAGTATTTT.

This clonotype was detected many times. J is TRBJ2-1 and V is TRBV12-3 or TRBV12-4; 11 bases are a match to TRBD2. The CDR3 has 14 residues. J gave up 7 bases and V 5 bases, and 4 bases lay outside the gene matches. The CDR3, as DNA: TGTGCCAGCAGTCTGACTAGCGGGGAAAATGAGCAGTTCTTC. Translation gives CASSLTSGENEQFF.

The sample holds a few counts of this clonotype. The chain links TRBV6-1 to TRBJ2-3; 13 positions agree with TRBD2. The CDR3 sequence is 16 residues long. Per the germline V gene, CDR1 is MNHNS and CDR2 is SASEGT. Trimming at V came to 6 bases and at J to 6 bases, leaving 9 bases not matched to a gene. Here the CDR3 DNA reads TGTGCCAGCAGATGGACTAGCGGGGGCGAGGGGGATACGCAGTATTTT. It is translated as CASRWTSGGEGDTQYF.

This sequence joins TRBV5-1 and TRBJ2-1, with 9 bases that match TRBD2. The CDR3 runs to 15 residues. The V gene's germline CDR1 is SGHRS and CDR2 YFSETQ. V trimming: 8 bases; J trimming: 8 bases; junction bases outside the gene matches: 14. The CDR3 sequence: CASRVASGGLDEQFF. The CDR3 DNA is TGCGCCAGTCGAGTAGCCAGCGGGGGGTTGGATGAGCAGTTCTTC.

In its sample, this clonotype was seen a few times. The rearrangement joins TRBV6-1 to TRBJ2-7; perhaps TRBD1 as D (6 bases). This CDR3 is built from 17 residues. Per germline, CDR1 MNHNS and CDR2 SASEGT. V was trimmed by 2 bases and J by 1 base, leaving 18 bases between them. The CDR3 loop reads CASSERAGAALSYEQYV. The DNA of the CDR3 is TGTGCCAGCAGTGAAAGGGCAGGGGCCGCCTTGTCCTACGAGCAGTACGTC.

This clonotype occurred a few times. The chain employs TRBV6-1 and TRBJ1-5; D uncertain. V was pared by 6 bases and J by 0 bases, with 9 bases between. CDR3 length: 14 residues. Germline assignment: CDR1 MNHNS and CDR2 SASEGT. The CDR3 nucleotides read TGTGCCAGCAGCGAACTGAGTAGCAATCAGCCCCAGCATTTT. As protein: CASSELSSNQPQHF.